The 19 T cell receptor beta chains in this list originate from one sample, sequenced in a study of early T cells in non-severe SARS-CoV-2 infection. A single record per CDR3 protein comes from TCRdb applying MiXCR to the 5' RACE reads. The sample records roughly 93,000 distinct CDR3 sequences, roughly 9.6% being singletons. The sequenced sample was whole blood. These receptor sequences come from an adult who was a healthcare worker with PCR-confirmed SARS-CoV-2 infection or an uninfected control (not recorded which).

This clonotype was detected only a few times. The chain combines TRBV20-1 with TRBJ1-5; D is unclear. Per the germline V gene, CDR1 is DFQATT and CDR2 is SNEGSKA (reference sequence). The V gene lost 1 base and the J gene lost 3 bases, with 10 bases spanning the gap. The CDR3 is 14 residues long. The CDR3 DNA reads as TGCAGTGCTAGAGCCGGGTTTCCCAATCAGCCCCAGCATTTT. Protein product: CSARAGFPNQPQHF.

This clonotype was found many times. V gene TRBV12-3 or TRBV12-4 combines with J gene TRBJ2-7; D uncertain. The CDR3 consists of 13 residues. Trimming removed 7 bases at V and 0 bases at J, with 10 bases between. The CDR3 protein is CASKTVGSYEQYF. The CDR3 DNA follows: TGTGCCAGCAAGACGGTAGGCTCCTACGAGCAGTACTTC.

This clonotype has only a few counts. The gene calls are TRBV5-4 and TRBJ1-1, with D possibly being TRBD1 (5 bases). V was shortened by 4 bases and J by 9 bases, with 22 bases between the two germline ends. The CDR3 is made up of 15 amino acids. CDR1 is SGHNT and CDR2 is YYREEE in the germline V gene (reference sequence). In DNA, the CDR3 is TGTGCCAGCAGCGGTCCATTCGGGGGAATGGTTAAAGCTTTCTTT. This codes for CASSGPFGGMVKAFF.

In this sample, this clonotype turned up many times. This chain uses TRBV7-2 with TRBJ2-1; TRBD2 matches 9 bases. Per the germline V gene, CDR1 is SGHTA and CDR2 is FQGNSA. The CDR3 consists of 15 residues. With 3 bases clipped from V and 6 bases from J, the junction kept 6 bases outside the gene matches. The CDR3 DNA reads TGTGCCAGCAGCTTTCGCCCTAGCGGGACCAATGAGCAGTTCTTC. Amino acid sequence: CASSFRPSGTNEQFF.

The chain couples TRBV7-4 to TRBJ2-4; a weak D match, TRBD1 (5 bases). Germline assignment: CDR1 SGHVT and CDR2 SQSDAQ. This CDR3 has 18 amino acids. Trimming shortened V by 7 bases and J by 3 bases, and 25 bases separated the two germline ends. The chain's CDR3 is CASTIGADCPLGKNIQYF. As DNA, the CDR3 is TGTGCCAGCACCATAGGGGCAGATTGTCCATTAGGCAAAAACATTCAGTACTTC.

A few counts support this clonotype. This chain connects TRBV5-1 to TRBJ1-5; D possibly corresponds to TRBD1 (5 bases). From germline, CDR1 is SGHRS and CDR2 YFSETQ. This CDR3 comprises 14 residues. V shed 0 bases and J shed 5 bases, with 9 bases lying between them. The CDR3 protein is CASSLGGGDQPQHF. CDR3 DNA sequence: TGCGCCAGCAGCTTGGGCGGGGGGGATCAGCCCCAGCATTTT. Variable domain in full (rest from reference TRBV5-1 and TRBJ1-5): KAGVTQTPRYLIKTRGQQVTLSCSPISGHRSVSWYQQTPGQGLQFLFEYFSETQRNKGNFPGRFSGRQFSNSRSEMNVSTLELGDSALYLCASSLGGGDQPQHFGDGTRLSIL.

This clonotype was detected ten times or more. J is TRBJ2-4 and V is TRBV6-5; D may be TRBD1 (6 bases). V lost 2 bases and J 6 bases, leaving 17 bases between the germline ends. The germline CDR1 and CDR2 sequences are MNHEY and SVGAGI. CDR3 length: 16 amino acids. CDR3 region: CASSYHGTGNGNIQYF. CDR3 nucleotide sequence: TGTGCCAGCAGTTACCACGGAACAGGGAACGGAAACATTCAGTACTTC.

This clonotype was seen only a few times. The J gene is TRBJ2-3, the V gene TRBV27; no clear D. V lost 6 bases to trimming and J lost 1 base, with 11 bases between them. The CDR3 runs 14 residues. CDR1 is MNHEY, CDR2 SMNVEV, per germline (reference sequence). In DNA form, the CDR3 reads TGTGCCAGCAGCTACGAGGAAGGCACAGATACGCAGTATTTT. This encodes CASSYEEGTDTQYF.

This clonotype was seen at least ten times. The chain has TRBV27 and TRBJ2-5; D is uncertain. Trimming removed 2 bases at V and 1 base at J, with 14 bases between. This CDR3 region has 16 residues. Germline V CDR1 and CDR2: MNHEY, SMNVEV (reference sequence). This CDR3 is CASSLRLPRTQETQYF. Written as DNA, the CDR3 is TGTGCCAGCAGTTTAAGGTTACCTAGGACCCAAGAGACCCAGTACTTC.

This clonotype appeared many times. CDR3 nucleotide sequence: TGCGCCAGCAGCCAGGGACAGGGCCGGAACACTGAAGCTTTCTTT. Protein product: CASSQGQGRNTEAFF. The gene calls are TRBV4-1 and TRBJ1-1; 9 positions match TRBD1. Germline lookup yields CDR1 MGHRA and CDR2 YSYEKL. The V segment lost 3 bases and the J segment 1 base; nucleotides outside the gene matches: 3. This CDR3 contains 15 residues.

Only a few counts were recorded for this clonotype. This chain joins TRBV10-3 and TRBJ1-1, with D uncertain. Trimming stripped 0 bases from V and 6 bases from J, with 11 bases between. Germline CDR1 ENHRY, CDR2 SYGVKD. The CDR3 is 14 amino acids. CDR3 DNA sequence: TGTGCCATCAGTGAGTCAGGAGGGTTATCTGAAGCTTTCTTT. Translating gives CAISESGGLSEAFF.

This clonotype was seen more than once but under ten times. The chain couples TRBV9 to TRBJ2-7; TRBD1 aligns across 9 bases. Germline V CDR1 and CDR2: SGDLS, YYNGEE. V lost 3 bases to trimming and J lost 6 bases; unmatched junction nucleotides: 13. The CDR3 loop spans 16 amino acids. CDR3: CASSARTGVGLGEQYF. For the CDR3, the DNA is TGTGCCAGCAGCGCCCGGACAGGGGTGGGCCTCGGCGAGCAGTACTTC.

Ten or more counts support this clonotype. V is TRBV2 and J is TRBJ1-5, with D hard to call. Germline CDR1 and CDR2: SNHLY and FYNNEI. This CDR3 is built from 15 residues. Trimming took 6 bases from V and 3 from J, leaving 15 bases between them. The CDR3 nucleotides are TGTGCCAGCAGCCAAGGGCCGTCCTACAATCAGCCCCAGCATTTT. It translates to CASSQGPSYNQPQHF.

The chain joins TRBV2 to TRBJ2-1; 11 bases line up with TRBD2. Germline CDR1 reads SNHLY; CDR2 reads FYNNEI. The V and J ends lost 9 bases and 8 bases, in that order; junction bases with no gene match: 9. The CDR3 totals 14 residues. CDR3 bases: TGTGCCAGTGCTATTAGCGGGGGGGCACATGAGCAGTTCTTC. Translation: CASAISGGAHEQFF.

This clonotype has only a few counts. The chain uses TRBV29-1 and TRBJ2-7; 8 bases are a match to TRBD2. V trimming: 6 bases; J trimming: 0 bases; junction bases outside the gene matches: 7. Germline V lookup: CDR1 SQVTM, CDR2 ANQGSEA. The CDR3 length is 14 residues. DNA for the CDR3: TGCAGCGTGAAAACTAGCGGACTCTCCTACGAGCAGTACTTC. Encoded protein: CSVKTSGLSYEQYF.

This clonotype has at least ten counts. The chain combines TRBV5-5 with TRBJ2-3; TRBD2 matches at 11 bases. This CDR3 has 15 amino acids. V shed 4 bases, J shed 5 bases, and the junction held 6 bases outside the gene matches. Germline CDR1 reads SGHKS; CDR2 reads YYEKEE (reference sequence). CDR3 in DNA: TGTGCCAGCAGCCTAGGGACTAGCGGTGAAGATACGCAGTATTTT. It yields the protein CASSLGTSGEDTQYF.

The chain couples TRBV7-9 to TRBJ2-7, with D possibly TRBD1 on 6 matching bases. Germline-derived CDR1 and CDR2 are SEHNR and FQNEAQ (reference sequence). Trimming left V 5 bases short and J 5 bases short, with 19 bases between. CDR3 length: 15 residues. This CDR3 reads CASSAPDRQVNEQYF. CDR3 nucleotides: TGTGCCAGCAGCGCTCCCGACAGGCAGGTTAACGAGCAGTACTTC.

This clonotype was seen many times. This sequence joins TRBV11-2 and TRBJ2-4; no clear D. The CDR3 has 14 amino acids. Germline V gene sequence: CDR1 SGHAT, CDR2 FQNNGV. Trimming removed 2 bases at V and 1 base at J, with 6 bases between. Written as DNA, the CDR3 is TGTGCCAGCAGCTTAATGGGGGCCAAAAACATTCAGTACTTC. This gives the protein CASSLMGAKNIQYF.

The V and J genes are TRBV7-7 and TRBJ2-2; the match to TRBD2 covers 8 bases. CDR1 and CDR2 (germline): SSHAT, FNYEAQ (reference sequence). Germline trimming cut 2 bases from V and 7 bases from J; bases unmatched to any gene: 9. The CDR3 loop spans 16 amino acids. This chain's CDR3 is CASSLIYGLAVGELFF. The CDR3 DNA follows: TGTGCCAGCAGCTTAATATACGGACTAGCTGTCGGGGAGCTGTTTTTT.